Listed below are T cell receptor beta chains from one sample, sequenced in a study of identical twins. TCRdb used MiXCR to reprocess the 5' RACE reads, holding one entry per CDR3 protein. Among around 300,000 distinct CDR3 sequences listed, approximately 8.5% were seen once. The same sample was also used in a study of yellow fever vaccine responses in identical twins.

The sample taken for sequencing was memory (CD45RO+) T cells sorted from blood. All receptors come from a woman younger than 30 in good health. Each CDR3 is given with its conserved first and last residue. The order of the fields is D gene, V gene, J gene, clone size, CDR3 DNA, CDR3 protein. D genes are given only for firm matches. Rows may omit the clone size; those that give it use once, few, many or a size class.

D: TRBD1; V: TRBV6-1; J: TRBJ1-6; size: many; DNA: TGTGCCAGCAGGAGACAGGGTGTTCAAGGGAATTCACCCCTCCACTTT; CDR3: CASRRQGVQGNSPLHF
D: .; V: TRBV15; J: TRBJ2-1; size: many; DNA: TGTGCCACCAGCGGCCTACAGGGGGGGCGGTTCAATGAGCAGTTCTTC; CDR3: CATSGLQGGRFNEQFF
D: .; V: TRBV11-2; J: TRBJ1-2; size: few; DNA: TGTGCCAGCAGCTCCCACAGGGTTTCGGGCTACACCTTC; CDR3: CASSSHRVSGYTF
D: .; V: TRBV25-1; J: TRBJ2-5; size: .; DNA: TGTGCCAGCAGTGAAGACGGGACTTATCGTTTTCTTGTCAAAAAAGAGACCCAGTACTTC; CDR3: CASSEDGTYRFLVKKETQYF
D: TRBD1; V: TRBV7-8; J: TRBJ1-2; size: few; DNA: TGTGCCAGCAGCTTAGCGGTTCCGACAGGGGATGGCTACACCTTC; CDR3: CASSLAVPTGDGYTF
D: .; V: TRBV12-3/TRBV12-4; J: TRBJ1-6; size: few; DNA: TGTGCCAGCAGCCATTATAATTCACCCCTCCACTTT; CDR3: CASSHYNSPLHF
D: TRBD1; V: TRBV5-1; J: TRBJ1-2; size: .; DNA: TGCGCCAGCAGCCCTAACGCCGGGACAGGGGATGGCTACACCTTC; CDR3: CASSPNAGTGDGYTF
D: TRBD1; V: TRBV19; J: TRBJ2-1; size: .; DNA: TGTGCCAGTAGTATAGGACAGGGCAGGAATGAGCAGATCTTC; CDR3: CASSIGQGRNEQIF
D: TRBD2; V: TRBV12-3/TRBV12-4; J: TRBJ2-5; size: .; DNA: TGTGCCTTCAGTTTTAAACTAGCGGGAGTTATCCCCGAGACCCAGTACTTC; CDR3: CAFSFKLAGVIPETQYF
D: .; V: TRBV5-1; J: TRBJ1-2; size: .; DNA: TGCGCCAGCAGCCTCCCGGACAGCCCGAACTATGGCTACACCTTC; CDR3: CASSLPDSPNYGYTF
D: .; V: TRBV5-1; J: TRBJ1-4; size: few; DNA: TGCGCCAGCAACCCGACAGGAAATAATGAAAAACTGTTTTTT; CDR3: CASNPTGNNEKLFF
D: .; V: TRBV6-1; J: TRBJ1-2; size: few; DNA: TGTGCCAGCAGAGCCGGGACGGCCTATGGCTACACCTTC; CDR3: CASRAGTAYGYTF
D: TRBD1; V: TRBV24-1; J: TRBJ2-5; size: many; DNA: TGTGCCACCAGTGTCGGGACAGGGGGCCAAGAGACCCAGTACTTC; CDR3: CATSVGTGGQETQYF
D: .; V: TRBV5-1; J: TRBJ2-2; size: many; DNA: TGCGCCAGCATAAAAGGTGATGATACCGGGGAGCTGTTTTTT; CDR3: CASIKGDDTGELFF
D: .; V: TRBV6-1; J: TRBJ2-5; size: .; DNA: TGTGCCAGCATGAAAGACGGGAGTGGAGAGACCCAGTACTTC; CDR3: CASMKDGSGETQYF
D: .; V: TRBV9; J: TRBJ2-7; size: few; DNA: TGTGCCAGCAGCGAAGGTACAGGGAGATCCTACGAGCAGTACTTC; CDR3: CASSEGTGRSYEQYF
D: .; V: TRBV28; J: TRBJ2-2; size: many; DNA: TGTGCCAGCAGCACCGGGACAAACACCGGGGAGCTGTTTTTT; CDR3: CASSTGTNTGELFF
D: TRBD2; V: TRBV7-3; J: TRBJ2-3; size: many; DNA: TGTGCCAGCAGCCGGGGGGGTCACACAGATACGCAGTATTTT; CDR3: CASSRGGHTDTQYF
D: .; V: TRBV15; J: TRBJ2-3; size: many; DNA: TGTGCCACCAGCAGAGATCGGGACTTCCCCACAGATACGCAGTATTTT; CDR3: CATSRDRDFPTDTQYF
D: TRBD2; V: TRBV6-1; J: TRBJ2-3; size: .; DNA: TGTGCCAGCAGTGATCGGCGGGAGGGCCGAAATACGCAGTATTTT; CDR3: CASSDRREGRNTQYF
D: .; V: TRBV2; J: TRBJ2-2; size: many; DNA: TGTGCCAGCAGTCCTTTAGTCGGTACGAACACCGGGGAGCTGTTTTTT; CDR3: CASSPLVGTNTGELFF
D: .; V: TRBV10-3; J: TRBJ1-4; size: many; DNA: TGTGCCATCAGTGCCGCCCTAGGGGCCGATAATGAAAAACTGTTTTTT; CDR3: CAISAALGADNEKLFF
D: .; V: TRBV29-1; J: TRBJ2-7; size: .; DNA: TGCAGCGTTGTAGGAGACAGGAGCTCCTACGAGCAGTACTTC; CDR3: CSVVGDRSSYEQYF
D: .; V: TRBV10-3; J: TRBJ2-5; size: many; DNA: TGTGCCATCAGCTCTAAGGAGACCCAGTACTTC; CDR3: CAISSKETQYF
D: .; V: TRBV27; J: TRBJ2-3; size: few; DNA: TGTGCCAGCAGTTTATCTCCTCCGTTCACAGATACGCAGTATTTT; CDR3: CASSLSPPFTDTQYF
D: TRBD2; V: TRBV20-1; J: TRBJ2-1; size: few; DNA: TGCAGTGCTAGAACCCCTGGGACTAGCGGGGTCAATGAGCAGTTCTTC; CDR3: CSARTPGTSGVNEQFF
D: TRBD2; V: TRBV2; J: TRBJ2-5; size: .; DNA: TGTGCCTTCAGTTCGTCGAGACTAGCGGGGGAGACGTCCAGGGAGACCCAGTACTTC; CDR3: CAFSSSRLAGETSRETQYF
D: TRBD2; V: TRBV12-3/TRBV12-4; J: TRBJ2-3; size: many; DNA: TGTGCCAGCAGTCCAAGACTAGCGGGAGCCACAGATACGCAGTATTTT; CDR3: CASSPRLAGATDTQYF
D: TRBD2; V: TRBV11-2; J: TRBJ2-1; size: .; DNA: TGTGCCAGCAGCACACTAGCGGGAGTAGGCTACAATGAGCAGTTCTTC; CDR3: CASSTLAGVGYNEQFF
D: TRBD2; V: TRBV12-3/TRBV12-4; J: TRBJ2-1; size: .; DNA: TGTGCCAGCTGTTTAGCGGTCTTGCGACTAGCGGGGGGCAATGAGCAGTTCTTC; CDR3: CASCLAVLRLAGGNEQFF
D: .; V: TRBV28; J: TRBJ1-3; size: few; DNA: TGTGCCAGCAACACTCTGGACGGTAACTCTGGAAACACCATATATTTT; CDR3: CASNTLDGNSGNTIYF
D: .; V: TRBV28; J: TRBJ1-1; size: few; DNA: TGTGCCAGCAGTTACGGAAGCCTAGGGATCCCTGAAGCTTTCTTT; CDR3: CASSYGSLGIPEAFF
D: .; V: TRBV4-1; J: TRBJ2-2; size: few; DNA: TGCGCCAGCAGCCAAGATTTGTGGGGAAACACCGGGGAGCTGTTTTTT; CDR3: CASSQDLWGNTGELFF
D: .; V: TRBV5-1; J: TRBJ1-2; size: few; DNA: TGCGCCAGCAGCTACGCTGCAGGAAATGGCTACACCTTC; CDR3: CASSYAAGNGYTF
D: TRBD1; V: TRBV5-1; J: TRBJ2-1; size: many; DNA: TGCGCCAGCAGCTTGGAGGGACAGGGGACCTACAATGAGCAGTTCTTC; CDR3: CASSLEGQGTYNEQFF
D: .; V: TRBV28; J: TRBJ1-5; size: .; DNA: TGTGCCAGCAGTTTAAGGACTCAGCCCCAGCATTTT; CDR3: CASSLRTQPQHF
D: .; V: TRBV2; J: TRBJ2-2; size: .; DNA: TGTGCCAGAAAGTCCCCCGGGAACACCGGGGAGCTGTTTTTT; CDR3: CARKSPGNTGELFF
D: TRBD1; V: TRBV28; J: TRBJ2-1; size: many; DNA: TGTGCCAGCAGTTTAGAAGGGGGCTATGACAATGAGCAGTTCTTC; CDR3: CASSLEGGYDNEQFF
D: .; V: TRBV20-1; J: TRBJ2-3; size: few; DNA: TGCAGTGCTAGAGATCTCGGGCGGGATACGCAGTATTTT; CDR3: CSARDLGRDTQYF
D: .; V: TRBV7-9; J: TRBJ1-3; size: many; DNA: TGTGCCAGCAGCCGGGGGACCGACTCTGGAAACACCATATATTTT; CDR3: CASSRGTDSGNTIYF
D: TRBD2; V: TRBV25-1; J: TRBJ2-1; size: .; DNA: TGTGCCAGCAGTGAAATTGGGTCTAGCGGGATCAATGAGCAGTTCTTC; CDR3: CASSEIGSSGINEQFF
D: TRBD2; V: TRBV10-3; J: TRBJ2-7; size: .; DNA: TGTGCCATCAGTCTAGCGGGGAACTCCTACGAGCAGTACTTC; CDR3: CAISLAGNSYEQYF
D: .; V: TRBV2; J: TRBJ2-3; size: .; DNA: TGTGCCAGCACTAATTTCCGGGTCTACACAGATACGCAGTATTTT; CDR3: CASTNFRVYTDTQYF
D: .; V: TRBV20-1; J: TRBJ2-3; size: few; DNA: TGCAGTGCTAGAGTAGGACAGATGCGGACAGATACGCAGTATTTT; CDR3: CSARVGQMRTDTQYF
D: .; V: TRBV27; J: TRBJ2-3; size: few; DNA: TGTGCCAGCAGTCAAGTCAGGGGCGCAGATACGCAGTATTTT; CDR3: CASSQVRGADTQYF
D: TRBD2; V: TRBV28; J: TRBJ2-1; size: many; DNA: TGTGCCAGCAGTAGCTTTCTAGCGGGATACAATGAGCAGTTCTTC; CDR3: CASSSFLAGYNEQFF
D: .; V: TRBV28; J: TRBJ2-7; size: .; DNA: TGTGCCAGCAGTTCAAGGACTCCTGTCAGGCACGAGCAGTACTTC; CDR3: CASSSRTPVRHEQYF
D: .; V: TRBV12-3/TRBV12-4; J: TRBJ2-3; size: many; DNA: TGTGCCAGCAGCGGGGACCTAGATACGCAGTATTTT; CDR3: CASSGDLDTQYF
D: .; V: TRBV20-1; J: TRBJ2-1; size: .; DNA: TGCAGTGCCGAGGGGTATCCTGTTGGGGGTGAGCAGTTCTTC; CDR3: CSAEGYPVGGEQFF
D: .; V: TRBV7-8; J: TRBJ1-1; size: .; DNA: TGTGCCAGCAGCTTAGATTCGCGCTTGGCTGAAGCTTTCTTT; CDR3: CASSLDSRLAEAFF